The rows below give T cell receptor beta chains drawn from one sample of a study of blood T cells in healthy people across ages. TCRdb called the 5' RACE reads again in MiXCR, with one record for every CDR3 protein. The data show some 710,000 distinct CDR3 sequences, 22% seen once. The sample consisted of blood. Receptors originate from a man between 65 and 85 years old in good health. The CDR3 runs from the conserved cysteine through the conserved F or W.

v_call | cdr3_aa
TRBV9 | CASSPWTSTDTQYF
TRBV20-1 | CSARGQEGIYNEQFF
TRBV5-1 | CASSPGTPDTGELFF
TRBV7-9 | CASSLQATDTQYF
TRBV30 | CAWSRGGYNEQFF
TRBV2 | CASTEDRSVEKLFF
TRBV4-2 | CASSQDWTSGTDTQYF
TRBV20-1 | CSATGLQQYF
TRBV20-1 | CSARGFTGFGTEAFF
TRBV20-1 | CSARVTGGDPYEQYF
TRBV29-1 | CSVEVGNTDTQYF
TRBV20-1 | CSELTSGSSYNEQFF
TRBV6-6 | CASSYSNILGSNEKLFF
TRBV18 | CASSPGLAGTGYNEQFF
TRBV7-2 | CASSPRFSGQGRGHTF
TRBV29-1 | CSGRAQETQYF
TRBV5-1 | CASSLEGAAALDTQYF
TRBV5-1 | CASSLTSGRLEQFF
TRBV4-2 | CASSQGDNQETQYF
TRBV27 | CASSLSPRQNEKLFF
TRBV5-6 | CASSSNRGRREQYF
TRBV5-1 | CASSAAGTVNTGELFF
TRBV5-1 | CASSGQGRTTGELFF
TRBV5-1 | CASRPGLTTSYEQYF
TRBV11-2 | CASSLAGTYNEQFF
TRBV12-5 | CASVREYNEQFF
TRBV11-3 | CASSPEGLYETQYF
TRBV24-1 | CATALGGENPSGANVLTF
TRBV14 | CASSPDRAQVETQYF
TRBV12-3/TRBV12-4 | CASSLEGTADQPQHF
TRBV12-3/TRBV12-4 | CASRRGSTQYF
TRBV5-1 | CASSLSGGLQNIQYF
TRBV5-1 | CASSLEIGAGTEAFF
TRBV19 | CASSIPDPNTEAFF
TRBV6-6 | CASSYEGSMNTEAFF
TRBV30 | CAWSVQVGPQETQYF
TRBV7-3 | CASSLEARTNEQFF
TRBV11-1 | CASSFGTSGRVNEQFF
TRBV2 | CASSESGNGGYTF
TRBV27 | CASSTDRVPSTEAFF
TRBV30 | CAWSVPGTDTQYF
TRBV7-2 | CASSLGYSSGNTIYF
TRBV7-9 | CASSLVSSGSSYEQYF
TRBV7-9 | CASSLDIDTQYF
TRBV21-1 | CASSKVGSRSYNEQFF
TRBV20-1 | CSARSDNTEAFF
TRBV5-5 | CASSWGGGAEQYF
TRBV3-1 | CASSQAGISYEQYF
TRBV3-1 | CASSRDHQVATYEQYF
TRBV30 | CAWRRGRLVGEKLFF
TRBV5-5 | CASSLDAGGSTDTQYF
TRBV7-2 | CASSQSGSGRTKNIQYF
TRBV12-3/TRBV12-4 | CASSEWVTSGNTIYF
TRBV5-1 | CASSLILGENYGYTF
TRBV6-6 | CASRGGQLNTEAFF
TRBV7-9 | CASSLDGIAHSYNEQFF
TRBV6-5 | CASTNGLLGNEQFF
TRBV7-6 | CASSFGTSFAGETQYF
TRBV7-2 | CASSFTPLANYGYTF
TRBV12-3/TRBV12-4 | CASSKGQIYGYTF